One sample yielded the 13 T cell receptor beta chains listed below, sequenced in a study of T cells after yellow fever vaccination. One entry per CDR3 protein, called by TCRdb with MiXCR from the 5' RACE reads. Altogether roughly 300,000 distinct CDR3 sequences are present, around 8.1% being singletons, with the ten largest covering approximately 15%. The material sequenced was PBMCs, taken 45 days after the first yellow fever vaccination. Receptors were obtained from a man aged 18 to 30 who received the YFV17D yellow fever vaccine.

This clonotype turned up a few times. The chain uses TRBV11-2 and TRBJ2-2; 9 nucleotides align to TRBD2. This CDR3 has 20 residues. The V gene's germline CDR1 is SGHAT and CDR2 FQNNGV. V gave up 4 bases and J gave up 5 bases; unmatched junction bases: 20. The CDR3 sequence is CASSSPFDGGGAYQTGELFF. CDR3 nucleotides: TGTGCCAGCAGCTCTCCGTTTGACGGCGGGGGGGCCTATCAAACCGGGGAGCTGTTTTTT.

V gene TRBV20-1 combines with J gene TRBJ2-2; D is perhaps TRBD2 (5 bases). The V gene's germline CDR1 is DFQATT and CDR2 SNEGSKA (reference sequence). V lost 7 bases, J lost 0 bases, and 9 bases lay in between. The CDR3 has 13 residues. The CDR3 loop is CSGLAANTGELFF. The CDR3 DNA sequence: TGCAGTGGCCTAGCCGCGAACACCGGGGAGCTGTTTTTT.

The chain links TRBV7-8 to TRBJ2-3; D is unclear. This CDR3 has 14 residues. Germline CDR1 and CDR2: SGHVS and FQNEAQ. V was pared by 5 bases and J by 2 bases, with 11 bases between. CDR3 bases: TGTGCCAGCAGCACCCCCGGGTTCACAGATACGCAGTATTTT. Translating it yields CASSTPGFTDTQYF.

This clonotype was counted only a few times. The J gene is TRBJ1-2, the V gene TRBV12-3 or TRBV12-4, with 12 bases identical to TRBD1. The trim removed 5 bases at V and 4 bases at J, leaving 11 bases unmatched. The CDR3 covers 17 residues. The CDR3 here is CASSPTGTGGFLYGYTF. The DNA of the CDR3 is TGTGCCAGCAGTCCCACCGGGACAGGGGGCTTTCTCTATGGCTACACCTTC.

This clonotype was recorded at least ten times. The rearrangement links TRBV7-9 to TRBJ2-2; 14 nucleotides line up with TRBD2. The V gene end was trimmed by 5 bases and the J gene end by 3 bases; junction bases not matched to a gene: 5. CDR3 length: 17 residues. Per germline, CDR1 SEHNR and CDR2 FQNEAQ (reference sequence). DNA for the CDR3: TGTGCCAGCAGCCGCGGACTAGCGGGGGGCTACACCGGGGAGCTGTTTTTT. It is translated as CASSRGLAGGYTGELFF.

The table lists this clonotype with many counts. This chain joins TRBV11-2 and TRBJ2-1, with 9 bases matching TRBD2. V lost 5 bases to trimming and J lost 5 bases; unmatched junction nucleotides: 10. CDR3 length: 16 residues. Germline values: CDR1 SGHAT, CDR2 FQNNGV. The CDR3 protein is CASSLQRGGVDNEQFF. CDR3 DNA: TGTGCCAGCAGCCTACAGCGCGGGGGGGTGGACAATGAGCAGTTCTTC. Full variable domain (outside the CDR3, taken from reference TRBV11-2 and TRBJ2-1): EAGVAQSPRYKIIEKRQSVAFWCNPISGHATLYWYQQILGQGPKLLIQFQNNGVVDDSQLPKDRFSAERLKGVDSTLKIQPAKLEDSAVYLCASSLQRGGVDNEQFFGPGTRLTVL.

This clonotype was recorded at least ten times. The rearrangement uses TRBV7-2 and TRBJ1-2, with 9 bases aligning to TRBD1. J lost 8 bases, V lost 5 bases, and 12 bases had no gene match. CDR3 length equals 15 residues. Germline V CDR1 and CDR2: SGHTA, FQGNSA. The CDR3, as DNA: TGTGCCAGCAGCCTAAGGGACAGGGAAGGTGGAGGCTACACCTTC. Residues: CASSLRDREGGGYTF. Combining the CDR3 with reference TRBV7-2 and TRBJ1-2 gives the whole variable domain GAGVSQSPSNKVTEKGKDVELRCDPISGHTALYWYRQSLGQGLEFLIYFQGNSAPDKSGLPSDRFSAERTGGSVSTLTIQRTQQEDSAVYLCASSLRDREGGGYTFGSGTRLTVV.

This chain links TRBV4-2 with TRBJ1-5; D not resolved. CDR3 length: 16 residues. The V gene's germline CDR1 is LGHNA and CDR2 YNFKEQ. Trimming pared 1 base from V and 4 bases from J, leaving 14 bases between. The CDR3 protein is CASSQGPTAGNQPQHF. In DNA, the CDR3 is TGTGCCAGCAGCCAAGGGCCGACGGCGGGTAATCAGCCCCAGCATTTT.

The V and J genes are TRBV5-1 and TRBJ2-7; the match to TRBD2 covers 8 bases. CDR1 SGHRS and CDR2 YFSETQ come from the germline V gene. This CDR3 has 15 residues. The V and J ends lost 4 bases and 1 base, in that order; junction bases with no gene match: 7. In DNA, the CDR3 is TGCGCCAGCAGCCCGGCGGGGGGTTATTCCTACGAGCAGTACTTC. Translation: CASSPAGGYSYEQYF.

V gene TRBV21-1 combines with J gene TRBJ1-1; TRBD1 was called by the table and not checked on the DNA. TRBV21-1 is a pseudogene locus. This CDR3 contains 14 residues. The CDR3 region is CASHRGWSRTEAFF. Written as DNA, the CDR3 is TGTGCCAGTCACAGGGGTTGGAGTCGCACTGAAGCTTTCTTT.

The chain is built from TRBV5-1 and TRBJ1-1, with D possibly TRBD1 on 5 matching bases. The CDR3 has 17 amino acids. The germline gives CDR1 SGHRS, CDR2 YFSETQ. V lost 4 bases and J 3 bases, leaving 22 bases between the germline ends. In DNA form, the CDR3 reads TGCGCCAGCAGCCCGACGGGCGGCTCCCAAGGGGACACTGAAGCTTTCTTT. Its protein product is CASSPTGGSQGDTEAFF.

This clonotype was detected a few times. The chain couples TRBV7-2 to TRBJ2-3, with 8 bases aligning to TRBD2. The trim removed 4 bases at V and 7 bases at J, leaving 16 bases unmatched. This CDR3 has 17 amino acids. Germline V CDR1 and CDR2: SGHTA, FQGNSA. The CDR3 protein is CASSSWAEQRGRNTQYF. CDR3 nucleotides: TGTGCCAGCAGCTCCTGGGCCGAGCAGCGGGGGCGAAATACGCAGTATTTT.

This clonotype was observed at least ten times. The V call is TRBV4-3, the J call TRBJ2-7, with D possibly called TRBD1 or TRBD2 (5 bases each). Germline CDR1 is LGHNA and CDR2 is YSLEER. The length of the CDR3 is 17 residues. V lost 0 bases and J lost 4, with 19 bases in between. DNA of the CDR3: TGCGCCAGCAGCCAAGATCGGAGTGGGGGATCGGGGTACGAGCAGTACTTC. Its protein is CASSQDRSGGSGYEQYF.